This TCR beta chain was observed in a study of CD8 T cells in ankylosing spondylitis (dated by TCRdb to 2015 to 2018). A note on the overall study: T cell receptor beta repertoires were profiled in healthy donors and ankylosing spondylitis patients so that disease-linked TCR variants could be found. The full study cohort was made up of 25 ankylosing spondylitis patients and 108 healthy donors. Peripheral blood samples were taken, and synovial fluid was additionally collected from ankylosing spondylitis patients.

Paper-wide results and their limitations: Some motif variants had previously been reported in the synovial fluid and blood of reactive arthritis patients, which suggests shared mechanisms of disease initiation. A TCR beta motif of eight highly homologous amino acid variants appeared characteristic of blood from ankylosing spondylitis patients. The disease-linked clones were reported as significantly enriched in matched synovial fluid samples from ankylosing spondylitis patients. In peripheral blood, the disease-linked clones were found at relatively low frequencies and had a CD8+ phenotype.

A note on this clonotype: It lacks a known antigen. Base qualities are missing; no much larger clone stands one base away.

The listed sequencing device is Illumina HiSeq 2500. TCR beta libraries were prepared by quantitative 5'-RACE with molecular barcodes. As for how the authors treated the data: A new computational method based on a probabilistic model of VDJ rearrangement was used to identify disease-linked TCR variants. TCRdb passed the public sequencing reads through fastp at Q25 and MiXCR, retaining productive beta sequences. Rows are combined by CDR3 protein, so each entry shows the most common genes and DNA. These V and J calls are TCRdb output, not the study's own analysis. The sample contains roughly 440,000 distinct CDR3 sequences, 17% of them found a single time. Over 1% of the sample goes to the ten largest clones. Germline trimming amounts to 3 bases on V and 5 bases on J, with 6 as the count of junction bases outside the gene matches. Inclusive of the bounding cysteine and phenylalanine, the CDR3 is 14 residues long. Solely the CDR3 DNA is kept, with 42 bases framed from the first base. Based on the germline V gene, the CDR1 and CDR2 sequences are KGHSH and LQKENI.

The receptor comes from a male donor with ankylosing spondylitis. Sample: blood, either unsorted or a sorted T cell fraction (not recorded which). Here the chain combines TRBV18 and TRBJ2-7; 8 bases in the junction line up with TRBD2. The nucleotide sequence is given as TGTGCCAGCTCACCTGGCGGGGGGCGAGACGAGCAGTACTTC. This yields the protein CASSPGGGRDEQYF.